Below are 21 T cell receptor beta chains sequenced from a single sample in a study of T cells in Graves' hyperthyroidism and ophthalmopathy (dated by TCRdb to about 2019). The library relied on multiplex PCR. Reads for this sample came from an Illumina HiSeq 2000. The TCR beta CDR3 regions were amplified from the RNA transcripts. The TCR CDR3 was subjected to a first round of RT-PCR using the HTBI primer set and the Qiagen OneStep RT-PCR kit. TCRdb cleaned the public reads at Q25 with fastp, built clones with MiXCR and kept in-frame beta chains. CDR3 protein duplicates are merged, each entry listing the most common genes and DNA. The sample has around 420,000 distinct CDR3 sequences on record, approximately 14% of them singletons. The ten largest clones take up approximately 8% of the sample. Sequenced sample: blood. These receptors were obtained from a woman in her late teens or twenties with Graves' hyperthyroidism.

This clonotype was found a few times. The chain uses TRBV5-4 and TRBJ1-6, with D maybe TRBD1 (5 bases). Germline V lookup: CDR1 SGHNT, CDR2 YYREEE (reference sequence). V was cut by 1 base and J by 10 bases, with 18 bases left in between. This CDR3 comprises 16 residues. CDR3 residues: CASSLLGEEDKSPLHF. DNA of the CDR3: TGTGCCAGCAGCTTGTTAGGGGAAGAGGACAAGTCACCCCTCCACTTT.

Ten or more counts support this clonotype. This chain joins TRBV20-1 and TRBJ2-7, with a tentative D call TRBD1 (6 bases). Trimming left V 6 bases short and J 2 bases short, with 17 bases between. The CDR3 covers 14 residues. Germline loops: CDR1 DFQATT, CDR2 SNEGSKA (reference sequence). CDR3 nucleotide sequence: TGCAGTGCACAACAACCTACAGGGCCCTACGAGCAGTACTTC. The encoded protein is CSAQQPTGPYEQYF.

The sample holds many counts of this clonotype. V usage is TRBV6-1 and J usage is TRBJ2-1; 13 bases line up with TRBD2. V lost 10 bases and J lost 6; bases outside the gene matches: 6. The CDR3 extends over 14 amino acids. Germline V CDR1 and CDR2: MNHNS, SASEGT. The chain's CDR3 is CATGTSGAGNEQFF. CDR3 coding DNA: TGTGCCACCGGGACTAGCGGGGCCGGCAATGAGCAGTTCTTC.

This clonotype has a count of ten or more. The genes are TRBV5-8 and TRBJ2-1; D is ambiguous. In germline, CDR1 is SGHTS, CDR2 YDEGEE. The CDR3 contains 12 residues. Trimming shortened V by 4 bases and J by 8 bases, and 10 bases separated the two germline ends. CDR3 sequence: CASSRYLDEQFF. The CDR3 bases are TGTGCCAGCAGCCGCTACCTGGATGAGCAGTTCTTC. The complete variable domain, with remaining parts taken from reference TRBV5-8 and TRBJ2-1, reads EAGVTQSPTHLIKTRGQQATLRCSPISGHTSVYWYQQALGLGLQFLLWYDEGEERNRGNFPPRFSGRQFPNYSSELNVNALELEDSALYLCASSRYLDEQFFGPGTRLTVL.

This clonotype appeared a few times. The chain is built from TRBV18 and TRBJ1-2, with TRBD1 identical over 9 bases. The CDR3 spans 14 residues. The germline CDR1 and CDR2 sequences are KGHSH and LQKENI. V shed 3 bases, J shed 9 bases, and the junction held 8 bases outside the gene matches. The CDR3 loop is CASSPVGQGGSYTF. The CDR3 DNA is TGTGCCAGCTCACCCGTGGGACAGGGTGGAAGCTACACCTTC.

This clonotype was detected many times. The chain carries TRBV20-1 and TRBJ1-2; D is perhaps TRBD1 (5 bases). V dropped 5 bases and J dropped 8 bases, with 15 bases sitting between them. Germline V lookup: CDR1 DFQATT, CDR2 SNEGSKA (reference sequence). CDR3 length equals 12 residues. The CDR3 loop reads CSAPGSSDGYTF. The DNA of the CDR3 is TGCAGTGCTCCAGGGAGTTCCGACGGCTACACCTTC.

This sequence joins TRBV28 and TRBJ1-5, with 9 bases aligning to TRBD1. With 6 bases clipped from V and 5 bases from J, the junction kept 14 bases outside the gene matches. The CDR3 is made up of 17 amino acids. The V gene's germline CDR1 is MDHEN and CDR2 SYDVKM. CDR3 sequence reads: CASREPGQGLRDQPQHF. CDR3 nucleotide sequence: TGTGCCAGCAGGGAGCCGGGACAGGGCCTAAGGGATCAGCCCCAGCATTTT.

This clonotype was picked up many times. The chain carries TRBV2 and TRBJ1-5; TRBD1 agrees at 7 bases. Germline V gene sequence: CDR1 SNHLY, CDR2 FYNNEI. CDR3 size: 14 residues. The J segment lost 5 bases and the V segment lost 4 bases, leaving 5 bases of the junction unmatched. The chain's CDR3 is CASSGTGRYQPQHF. In DNA form, the CDR3 reads TGTGCCAGCAGTGGGACAGGTCGATATCAGCCCCAGCATTTT.

This clonotype was found a few times. J is TRBJ1-4 and V is TRBV7-9; tentatively, D is TRBD1 (5 bases). With 6 bases removed from V and 6 bases from J, the gap between germline ends came to 20 bases. Germline V gene data show CDR1 as SEHNR and CDR2 as FQNEAQ (reference sequence). The CDR3 runs 16 residues. CDR3: CASRDGAVEQDEKLFF. The CDR3 nucleotides are TGTGCCAGCAGGGATGGGGCGGTTGAGCAGGATGAAAAACTGTTTTTT.

This clonotype was counted many times. The rearrangement links TRBV5-1 to TRBJ2-1; possibly TRBD1 or TRBD2 for D (5 bases each). CDR1 is SGHRS, CDR2 YFSETQ, per germline. Between the trimmed V and J ends, which lost 3 bases and 0 bases, there was a span of 13 bases. CDR3 size: 16 residues. In DNA form, the CDR3 reads TGCGCCAGCAGCTGGGCCTCGGGGCTCTCCTACAATGAGCAGTTCTTC. Its protein product is CASSWASGLSYNEQFF.

This clonotype was detected ten times or more. The V gene is TRBV9, the J gene TRBJ2-1; 12 bases agree with TRBD2. In germline, CDR1 is SGDLS, CDR2 YYNGEE. The CDR3 runs 17 residues. The V and J ends lost 4 bases and 5 bases, in that order; junction bases with no gene match: 10. CDR3 sequence: CASSPRTSGENNNEQFF. DNA for the CDR3: TGTGCCAGCAGCCCTCGGACTAGCGGGGAAAATAACAATGAGCAGTTCTTC.

This clonotype was recorded at least ten times. This rearrangement joins TRBV5-1 to TRBJ2-7; 8 bases align to TRBD1. The CDR3 length is 13 residues. Germline CDR1 SGHRS, CDR2 YFSETQ. V shed 5 bases and J 6 bases; nucleotides not matched to a gene: 7. CDR3 DNA: TGCGCCAGCAGGGGACAGGAAGTGGGCGAGCAGTACTTC. Residues: CASRGQEVGEQYF.

This clonotype has at least ten counts. The chain recombines TRBV3-1 with TRBJ1-3, with D unresolved. Germline V gene sequence: CDR1 LGHDT, CDR2 YNNKEL (reference sequence). Trimming left V 2 bases short and J 0 bases short, with 11 bases between. This CDR3 has 16 amino acids. DNA of the CDR3: TGTGCCAGCAGCCAAATTACGAGCGGCTCTGGAAACACCATATATTTT. It translates to CASSQITSGSGNTIYF.

This clonotype showed up just a few times. The chain recombines TRBV6-4 with TRBJ1-2; the D gene is possibly TRBD1 (6 bases). Germline assignment: CDR1 MRHNA and CDR2 SNTAGT. V lost 4 bases, J lost 5 bases, and 11 bases lay in between. This CDR3 comprises 13 residues. The CDR3 DNA sequence: TGTGCCAGCAGTGTCTACAGGGCTTATGGCTACACCTTC. Translating gives CASSVYRAYGYTF.

This clonotype showed up many times. J is TRBJ2-3 and V is TRBV5-1; 7 positions match TRBD1. The germline gives CDR1 SGHRS, CDR2 YFSETQ. The CDR3 spans 16 residues. Unmatched junction bases numbered 10, after V lost 4 bases and J lost 2 bases. In nucleotides, the CDR3 is TGCGCCAGCAGCCCCGGGCAGGGGGTTTCCACAGATACGCAGTATTTT. Protein: CASSPGQGVSTDTQYF.

This clonotype showed up just a few times. The rearrangement links TRBV6-5 to TRBJ2-5; D might be TRBD2 (7 bases). Germline V gene data show CDR1 as MNHEY and CDR2 as SVGAGI. Trimming took 2 bases from V and 1 from J, leaving 11 bases between them. This CDR3 comprises 15 residues. CDR3 DNA: TGTGCCAGCAGTTACGGGGGGGGCAGCCAAGAGACCCAGTACTTC. Translating gives CASSYGGGSQETQYF.

This rearrangement joins TRBV7-2 to TRBJ2-7; 7 positions agree with TRBD2. The V gene's germline CDR1 is SGHTA and CDR2 FQGNSA. V lost 3 bases to trimming and J lost 2 bases; unmatched junction nucleotides: 7. This CDR3 is built from 15 residues. The CDR3, as DNA: TGTGCCAGCAGCTTCCTAGCGGAAGGGACCTACGAGCAGTACTTC. Translation gives CASSFLAEGTYEQYF.

This clonotype appeared many times. The chain combines TRBV5-1 with TRBJ2-2; tentatively, D is TRBD1 or TRBD2 (5 bases each). The CDR3 has 16 amino acids. Trimming removed 4 bases at V and 4 bases at J, with 17 bases between. Germline V gives CDR1 SGHRS, CDR2 YFSETQ. The CDR3 loop reads CASSTAGPAGTGELFF. CDR3 coding DNA: TGCGCCAGCAGCACGGCAGGGCCGGCGGGCACCGGGGAGCTGTTTTTT.

The chain combines TRBV9 with TRBJ2-7, with 8 bases matching TRBD2. The CDR3 is 15 residues long. J lost 3 bases, V lost 4 bases, and 9 bases had no gene match. Looked up from germline, CDR1 is SGDLS and CDR2 is YYNGEE. The CDR3 nucleotides read TGTGCCAGCAGCCCCCGAGCGGGAGAGTACTACGAGCAGTACTTC. This gives the protein CASSPRAGEYYEQYF. The entire variable domain, with the rest obtained from reference TRBV9 and TRBJ2-7, is as follows: DSGVTQTPKHLITATGQRVTLRCSPRSGDLSVYWYQQSLDQGLQFLIQYYNGEERAKGNILERFSAQQFPDLHSELNLSSLELGDSALYFCASSPRAGEYYEQYFGPGTRLTVT.

This clonotype has ten or more counts. The gene calls are TRBV20-1 and TRBJ1-1, with TRBD1 as a possible D gene (6 bases). This CDR3 contains 13 residues. Germline CDR1 is DFQATT and CDR2 is SNEGSKA (reference sequence). Trimming removed 5 bases from V and 3 bases from J, with 13 bases in between. The chain's CDR3 is CSAPRGADTEAFF. The CDR3 DNA follows: TGCAGTGCTCCAAGGGGGGCGGACACTGAAGCTTTCTTT.

This clonotype was recorded many times. The chain has TRBV13 and TRBJ1-5, with 10 positions matching TRBD1. V dropped 2 bases and J dropped 6; count of bases not matched to a gene: 10. CDR3 length: 17 amino acids. CDR1 and CDR2 (germline): PRHDT, FYEKMQ (reference sequence). CDR3 bases: TGTGCCAGCAGCTTAAGGGACAGGGGACAAGTCGGTCAGCCCCAGCATTTT. This translates into CASSLRDRGQVGQPQHF.